In its sample, the clone carrying this T cell receptor beta chain was seen a few times. Its antigen is unidentified. The sample belongs to a study of vaccination and CD4 T cells after COVID-19. V dropped 4 bases and J dropped 2; count of bases not matched to a gene: 3. The CDR3 contains 14 residues. In germline, CDR1 is MNHNS, CDR2 SASEGT. Treatment: roughly 10-day PBMC culture with coronavirus spike peptide pools or control peptides (ViraFEST assay). IL-2 at about 9.3 IU/ml and peptide pools at 9 to 10 ug/ml were added to PBMCs cultured at roughly 2 million per well. Cultured CD4+ T-cell DNA underwent Oncomine TCR Beta short-read sequencing. Each CDR3 protein gets one entry after TCRdb re-called the PCR reads with MiXCR. The sample lists more than 10,000 distinct CDR3 sequences, 22% occurring once.

Sequences were derived from CD4+ T cells from blood, cultured in vitro, sampled after SARS-CoV-2 vaccination. The clonotype comes from a human donor who had recovered from COVID-19. The V and J genes are TRBV6-1 and TRBJ2-3; 7 nucleotides line up with TRBD2. The CDR3 spells CASSVLAATDTQYF. In DNA form, the CDR3 reads TGTGCCAGCAGTGTTCTAGCGGCCACAGATACGCAGTATTTT.